Here is one T cell receptor beta chain with its context. The sample originates from a study of blood T cell repertoires in COVID-19. Study summary: Acute and convalescent COVID-19 specimens originated in the United States, Italy and Spain. The cDNA or gDNA used as material had been derived from T cells, B-cell-depleted T cells, or PBMCs.

With 3 bases removed from V and 7 bases from J, the gap between germline ends came to 15 bases. The CDR3 covers 14 residues. Germline V gene data show CDR1 as SGHDN and CDR2 as FVKESK. Per the original data handling: Reference gene primer amplification gave nucleated cell count estimates. Libraries were prepared by immunoSEQ multiplex PCR; TCRdb keeps only in-frame clonotypes and omits some of them. That table gives V, J and clone size, and the DNA gave D and trimming. This table holds a few hundred thousand clones, more than 75% found once. The sample taken for sequencing was peripheral blood. V is TRBV14 and J is TRBJ1-2, with D unclear. This sequence originates from a human donor with acute or convalescent COVID-19. The donor label of this sample is uncertain. CDR3 bases: TGTGCCAGCAGCCAGAGTATTGGGAGAAGTGGCTACACCTTC. It is translated as CASSQSIGRSGYTF.